This T cell receptor beta chain was sequenced in a study of blood T cell repertoires in COVID-19. The table came from immunoSEQ multiplex PCR; TCRdb's copy has only in-frame clones and leaves some out. The sample includes roughly 66,000 clones, less than 85% of them seen just once. Only a few counts were recorded for this clone. The TCR sequence derives from a man aged 60-69 years with acute or convalescent COVID-19. Sequenced sample: peripheral blood.

CDR3 sequence: CASSLGGQENIQYF. The CDR3 DNA reads as TGTGCCAGCAGCTTGGGGGGACAGGAAAACATTCAGTACTTC. The rearrangement links TRBV5-4 to TRBJ2-4, with 8 positions matching TRBD1. Germline trimming cut 0 bases from V and 5 bases from J; bases unmatched to any gene: 1. This CDR3 is built from 14 residues. Looked up from germline, CDR1 is SGHNT and CDR2 is YYREEE (reference sequence).